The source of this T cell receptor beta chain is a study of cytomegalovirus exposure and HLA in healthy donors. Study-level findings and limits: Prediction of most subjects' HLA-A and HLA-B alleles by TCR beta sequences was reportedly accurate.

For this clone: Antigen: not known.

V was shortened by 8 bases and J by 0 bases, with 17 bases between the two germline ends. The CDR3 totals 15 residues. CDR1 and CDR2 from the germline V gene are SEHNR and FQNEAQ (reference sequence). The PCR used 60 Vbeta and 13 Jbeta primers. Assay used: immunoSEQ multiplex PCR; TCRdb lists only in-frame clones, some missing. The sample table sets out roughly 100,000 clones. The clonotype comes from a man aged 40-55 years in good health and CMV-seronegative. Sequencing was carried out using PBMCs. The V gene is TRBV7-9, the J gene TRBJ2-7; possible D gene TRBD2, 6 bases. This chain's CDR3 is CASLRPRGSSYEQYF. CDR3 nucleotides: TGTGCCAGCCTCCGTCCCCGGGGGAGCTCCTACGAGCAGTACTTC.